This T cell receptor (beta chain) was obtained from a study of blood T cell repertoires in COVID-19. The overall study: Acute-phase and convalescent COVID-19 samples originated in the United States, Italy and Spain.

The data were produced by immunoSEQ multiplex PCR, yet TCRdb's version contains in-frame clones alone and is incomplete. The table records about 150,000 clones, 80% of them present only once. Trimming took 3 bases from V and 0 from J, leaving 6 bases between them. The CDR3 loop spans 13 amino acids. From germline, CDR1 is SGHRS and CDR2 YFSETQ. What was sequenced was peripheral blood. The clonotype originates from a woman aged 50 to 65 with acute or convalescent COVID-19. The chain recombines TRBV5-1 with TRBJ2-5; D gene unclear. The CDR3 DNA is TGCGCCAGCAGCTCATCATACCAAGAGACCCAGTACTTC. The encoded protein is CASSSSYQETQYF.